The 25 T cell receptor beta chains in this list originate from one sample, sequenced in a study of cytomegalovirus exposure and HLA in healthy donors. Researchers ran the PCR with 60 Vbeta and 13 Jbeta primers. Using immunoSEQ multiplex PCR, the repertoire was profiled, and TCRdb retains in-frame clones only, with some absent. The sample yields about 98,000 clones, about two thirds seen once. Sample: PBMCs. The receptors come from a man over 45 in good health and CMV-seronegative.

This chain links TRBV6-1 with TRBJ1-1, with a tentative D call TRBD1 (5 bases). Germline lookup yields CDR1 MNHNS and CDR2 SASEGT. The CDR3 length is 14 residues. Trimming took off 8 bases at V and 2 bases at J, with 15 bases between the two ends. In DNA, the CDR3 is TGTGCCAGCGAAAAAGGGGAAGTAAACACTGAAGCTTTCTTT. Amino acids: CASEKGEVNTEAFF.

This chain links TRBV4-1 with TRBJ2-3; 11 bases fit TRBD2. The germline V gene has CDR1 MGHRA and CDR2 YSYEKL. V lost 4 bases and J lost 5; bases outside the gene matches: 8. The CDR3 has 16 residues. The CDR3 region is CASSPRLAGQVDTQYF. CDR3 DNA: TGCGCCAGCAGCCCAAGACTAGCGGGACAGGTAGATACGCAGTATTTT.

In this sample, this clone turned up once. V and J are TRBV10-1 and TRBJ1-1, with TRBD1 identical over 8 bases. Germline CDR1 WNHNN, CDR2 SYGVQD (reference sequence). The CDR3 covers 17 residues. Trimming took 0 bases from V and 1 from J; bases not matched to a gene: 7. The CDR3 here is CASSESGRGLRNTEAFF. The CDR3 DNA is TGCGCCAGCAGTGAGTCTGGCAGGGGGCTAAGGAACACTGAAGCTTTCTTT.

V usage is TRBV28 and J usage is TRBJ1-2; 8 nucleotides match TRBD1. Germline lookup yields CDR1 MDHEN and CDR2 SYDVKM. V trimming: 8 bases; J trimming: 5 bases; junction bases outside the gene matches: 10. The CDR3 totals 14 residues. The CDR3 protein is CASYTPTGDYGYTF. CDR3 in DNA: TGTGCCAGCTACACCCCGACAGGGGATTATGGCTACACCTTC.

The chain carries TRBV9 and TRBJ2-1; 12 positions match TRBD1. The V segment lost 2 bases and the J segment 0 bases; nucleotides outside the gene matches: 6. The length of the CDR3 is 18 residues. Germline assignment: CDR1 SGDLS and CDR2 YYNGEE. CDR3 protein: CASSVGTGGGSSYNEQFF. DNA for the CDR3: TGTGCCAGCAGCGTTGGGACAGGGGGCGGTAGCTCCTACAATGAGCAGTTCTTC.

The chain employs TRBV2 and TRBJ2-3; 8 bases match TRBD2. J was trimmed by 2 bases and V by 7 bases; bases with no gene match: 8. Looked up from germline, CDR1 is SNHLY and CDR2 is FYNNEI. The CDR3 sequence is 15 residues long. This CDR3 is CASTPLAGTTDTQYF. CDR3 bases: TGTGCCAGCACCCCGTTAGCGGGAACCACAGATACGCAGTATTTT.

The chain links TRBV7-9 to TRBJ2-5; 7 bases map to TRBD2. CDR3 length equals 17 residues. From germline, CDR1 is SEHNR and CDR2 FQNEAQ (reference sequence). J was trimmed by 2 bases and V by 1 base; bases with no gene match: 10. The CDR3 DNA reads as TGTGCCAGCAGCTTAGGCCTACGGACTAGAGAGCAAGAGACCCAGTACTTC. Protein sequence: CASSLGLRTREQETQYF.

The chain links TRBV10-1 to TRBJ1-2; the D gene is possibly TRBD1 (5 bases). V was trimmed by 1 base and J by 7 bases, leaving 10 bases between them. This CDR3 contains 13 residues. CDR1 and CDR2 (germline): WNHNN, SYGVQD (reference sequence). The chain's CDR3 is CASSEWEGPGYTF. In DNA form, the CDR3 reads TGCGCCAGCAGTGAGTGGGAGGGGCCTGGCTACACCTTC.

The chain couples TRBV15 to TRBJ2-7, with 10 bases that match TRBD2. Germline V gene lookup returns CDR1 LNHNV and CDR2 YYDKDF (reference sequence). V trimming: 0 bases; J trimming: 7 bases; junction bases outside the gene matches: 9. The CDR3 spans 16 residues. CDR3 DNA: TGTGCCACCAGCAGAGATTTCGCACTAGCGGGACGGGAGCAGTACTTC. This sequence encodes CATSRDFALAGREQYF.

This chain connects TRBV30 to TRBJ2-7; D is possibly TRBD1 (6 bases). Germline values: CDR1 GTSNPN, CDR2 SVGIG (reference sequence). Trimming took off 2 bases at V and 6 bases at J, with 17 bases between the two ends. The CDR3 runs 14 residues. The CDR3, as DNA: TGTGCCTGGAGTCAGGGGAGTTTTTTCGCCGAGCAGTACTTC. It specifies CAWSQGSFFAEQYF. The whole variable domain, remainder taken from reference TRBV30 and TRBJ2-7, is SQTIHQWPATLVQPVGSPLSLECTVEGTSNPNLYWYRQAAGRGLQLLFYSVGIGQISSEVPQNLSASRPQDRQFILSSKKLLLSDSGFYLCAWSQGSFFAEQYFGPGTRLTVT.

Only one count was recorded for this clone. The rearrangement uses TRBV9 and TRBJ2-3; maybe TRBD2 (7 bases). The CDR3 is 16 amino acids. The germline V and J ends were trimmed by 3 bases and 2 bases, with 16 bases remaining between them. Germline CDR1 reads SGDLS; CDR2 reads YYNGEE. This CDR3 is CASSAGRGWHTDTQYF. The CDR3 nucleotides are TGTGCCAGCAGCGCGGGGAGGGGGTGGCACACAGATACGCAGTATTTT.

This chain uses TRBV30 with TRBJ1-2; 7 bases align to TRBD1. The CDR3 consists of 13 residues. The germline gives CDR1 GTSNPN, CDR2 SVGIG (reference sequence). J was trimmed by 4 bases and V by 7 bases; bases with no gene match: 9. In DNA, the CDR3 is TGTGCCTCTCCGGGACAGAATTTCTATGGCTACACCTTC. Translation: CASPGQNFYGYTF.

The chain recombines TRBV11-2 with TRBJ1-2; no clear D. Germline V gives CDR1 SGHAT, CDR2 FQNNGV. The CDR3 is 13 residues long. V lost 1 base and J 5 bases, leaving 8 bases between the germline ends. Here the CDR3 reads CASSLAHSYGYTF. CDR3 nucleotide sequence: TGTGCCAGCAGCTTAGCCCACAGTTATGGCTACACCTTC.

The chain employs TRBV7-9 and TRBJ1-3, with a possible D match to TRBD1 (6 bases). V was trimmed by 8 bases and J by 0 bases, leaving 20 bases between them. From germline, CDR1 is SEHNR and CDR2 FQNEAQ (reference sequence). The CDR3 is 17 amino acids. The CDR3 loop is CASGGRYNSISGNTIYF. The CDR3, as DNA: TGTGCCAGCGGGGGCCGCTACAATTCTATCTCTGGAAACACCATATATTTT.

The genes are TRBV28 and TRBJ1-5, with no clear D. The germline CDR1 and CDR2 sequences are MDHEN and SYDVKM. The V end lost 1 base, the J end lost 4 bases, and 5 bases lay between the germline ends. The CDR3 extends over 13 amino acids. The CDR3 DNA reads TGTGCCAGCAGTTTATCGCGTAATCAGCCCCAGCATTTT. Its protein product is CASSLSRNQPQHF.

The chain uses TRBV4-3 and TRBJ1-2; D not resolved. The CDR3 consists of 15 residues. Trimming removed 0 bases from V and 7 bases from J, with 15 bases in between. Germline V gene data show CDR1 as LGHNA and CDR2 as YSLEER. The DNA for the CDR3 is TGCGCCAGCAGCCAAGATATAAGGGAGCACGCTGGCTACACCTTC. This gives the protein CASSQDIREHAGYTF.

The gene calls are TRBV29-1 and TRBJ1-2; D remains ambiguous. The length of the CDR3 is 12 residues. Germline CDR1 and CDR2: SQVTM and ANQGSEA. Trimming removed 2 bases from V and 1 base from J, with 5 bases in between. CDR3 bases: TGCAGCGTTGAACCGTATAACTATGGCTACACCTTC. This codes for CSVEPYNYGYTF.

CDR3 loop: CASSLVWGGNGYTF. The CDR3 coding sequence is TGTGCCAGCAGCTTAGTTTGGGGGGGTAATGGCTACACCTTC. The rearrangement joins TRBV7-2 to TRBJ1-2, with D possibly TRBD1 on 5 matching bases. CDR3 length: 14 amino acids. Trimming shortened V by 1 base and J by 6 bases, and 12 bases separated the two germline ends. Germline V gene sequence: CDR1 SGHTA, CDR2 FQGNSA.

V usage is TRBV6-1 and J usage is TRBJ2-7; TRBD2 agrees at 8 bases. CDR3 length equals 16 residues. From germline, CDR1 is MNHNS and CDR2 SASEGT. V lost 3 bases to trimming and J lost 5 bases; unmatched junction nucleotides: 12. CDR3: CASSEVGSGSRDEQYF. The DNA for the CDR3 is TGTGCCAGCAGTGAGGTTGGGAGCGGGAGTCGGGACGAGCAGTACTTC.

The chain employs TRBV29-1 and TRBJ2-7; D possibly corresponds to TRBD1 (6 bases). V was trimmed by 4 bases and J by 0 bases, leaving 10 bases between them. Per the germline V gene, CDR1 is SQVTM and CDR2 is ANQGSEA. This CDR3 contains 13 residues. As DNA, the CDR3 is TGCAGCGTTGGGGGACAAAGCTCCTACGAGCAGTACTTC. Translating it yields CSVGGQSSYEQYF.

The chain combines TRBV6-5 with TRBJ1-1; no definite D call. Per the germline V gene, CDR1 is MNHEY and CDR2 is SVGAGI. The CDR3 contains 13 residues. Trimming shortened V by 0 bases and J by 7 bases, and 9 bases separated the two germline ends. CDR3 coding DNA: TGTGCCAGCAGTTACTCACTAGGGTTTGAAGCTTTCTTT. This codes for CASSYSLGFEAFF.

The chain has TRBV25-1 and TRBJ1-4, with a possible D match to TRBD1 (6 bases). There are 17 residues in the CDR3. Deletions cut 4 bases from V and 0 bases from J, with 15 bases between. Germline lookup yields CDR1 MGHDK and CDR2 SYGVNS. CDR3 protein: CASSAEAWTATNEKLFF. CDR3 DNA: TGTGCCAGCAGTGCCGAGGCTTGGACAGCAACTAATGAAAAACTGTTTTTT.

The CDR3 region has the DNA TGTGCCAGCAGGAGGGCCCCGAACACTGAAGCTTTCTTT. Residues: CASRRAPNTEAFF. The chain carries TRBV6-4 and TRBJ1-1; no reliable D call. Germline lookup yields CDR1 MRHNA and CDR2 SNTAGT. This CDR3 is 13 amino acids long. The germline V and J ends were trimmed by 6 bases and 1 base, with 9 bases remaining between them.

V is TRBV5-6 and J is TRBJ1-1, with unresolved D. CDR1 is SGHDT, CDR2 YYEEEE, per germline. V was shortened by 4 bases and J by 5 bases, with 9 bases between the two germline ends. The CDR3 is 12 amino acids. CDR3 sequence: CASSLSPTEAFF. In DNA form, the CDR3 reads TGTGCCAGCAGCCTTTCCCCGACTGAAGCTTTCTTT.

The chain couples TRBV5-1 to TRBJ2-2, with D hard to call. The CDR3 contains 12 residues. Trimming stripped 4 bases from V and 5 bases from J, with 6 bases between. Looked up from germline, CDR1 is SGHRS and CDR2 is YFSETQ. The CDR3 here is CASSAETGELFF. The CDR3 bases are TGCGCCAGCAGCGCAGAAACCGGGGAGCTGTTTTTT.